These 29 T cell receptor beta chains share one sample of origin, sequenced in a study of early T cells in non-severe SARS-CoV-2 infection. TCRdb ran MiXCR on the 5' RACE reads and lists one entry per CDR3 protein. The repertoire holds tens of thousands of distinct CDR3 sequences, with 8% to 13% as singletons. The specimen was whole blood. The receptors derive from an adult who was a healthcare worker with PCR-confirmed SARS-CoV-2 infection or an uninfected control (not recorded which).

This chain connects TRBV2 to TRBJ2-3; no clear D. The germline V gene has CDR1 SNHLY and CDR2 FYNNEI. Trimming took off 6 bases at V and 6 bases at J, with 10 bases between the two ends. The length of the CDR3 is 12 residues. The chain's CDR3 is CASRDRYDTQYF. Written as DNA, the CDR3 is TGTGCCAGCAGGGACCGATACGATACGCAGTATTTT.

This clonotype was detected a few times. This chain joins TRBV27 and TRBJ2-5; D assignment may be TRBD1 or TRBD2 (6 bases each). V lost 4 bases and J lost 4, with 10 bases in between. The germline gives CDR1 MNHEY, CDR2 SMNVEV (reference sequence). There are 13 residues in the CDR3. CDR3 DNA sequence: TGTGCCAGCAGTTGGAGGGGGTTAGAGACCCAGTACTTC. Translation gives CASSWRGLETQYF.

The genes are TRBV14 and TRBJ2-3, with 9 bases aligning to TRBD2. CDR1 SGHDN and CDR2 FVKESK come from the germline V gene. The CDR3 sequence is 14 residues long. Trimming at V came to 2 bases and at J to 6 bases, leaving 3 bases not matched to a gene. DNA for the CDR3: TGTGCCAGCAGCCAATTAGCGGGAGCTGATACGCAGTATTTT. This translates into CASSQLAGADTQYF.

This clonotype has at least ten counts. The chain carries TRBV5-4 and TRBJ2-1; D assignment may be TRBD1 or TRBD2 (6 bases each). CDR3 length: 14 amino acids. CDR1 and CDR2 from the germline V gene are SGHNT and YYREEE (reference sequence). Trimming shortened V by 4 bases and J by 9 bases, and 17 bases separated the two germline ends. CDR3 residues: CASSHPTGGPEQFF. As DNA, the CDR3 is TGTGCCAGCAGCCACCCCACTGGGGGGCCTGAGCAGTTCTTC.

This chain links TRBV4-1 with TRBJ2-4; D is uncertain. The V gene lost 0 bases and the J gene lost 0 bases, with 24 bases spanning the gap. Germline values: CDR1 MGHRA, CDR2 YSYEKL. The CDR3 extends over 21 amino acids. CDR3 in amino acids: CASSQEGHSNAFGLAKNIQYF. Written as DNA, the CDR3 is TGCGCCAGCAGCCAAGAAGGGCACAGTAACGCTTTTGGATTAGCCAAAAACATTCAGTACTTC.

This clonotype has ten or more counts. V gene TRBV5-4 combines with J gene TRBJ1-1; D not resolved. This CDR3 spans 13 amino acids. Germline CDR1 SGHNT, CDR2 YYREEE (reference sequence). V lost 5 bases, J lost 4 bases, and 12 bases lay in between. The CDR3 coding sequence is TGTGCCAGCAGTCCCTCTGAGGGCACTGAAGCTTTCTTT. Translated: CASSPSEGTEAFF.

The chain links TRBV2 to TRBJ2-2; D call uncertain. V was cut by 3 bases and J by 6 bases, with 8 bases left in between. Germline V lookup: CDR1 SNHLY, CDR2 FYNNEI. This CDR3 spans 13 amino acids. The CDR3 loop is CASSEVGPGELFF. The DNA of the CDR3 is TGTGCCAGCAGTGAGGTCGGGCCCGGGGAGCTGTTTTTT.

In nucleotides, the CDR3 is TGTGCCAGCAGCTTAGAGGGGACAGGCTACAATGAGCAGTTCTTC. Translated: CASSLEGTGYNEQFF. The chain couples TRBV11-1 to TRBJ2-1; 8 nucleotides align to TRBD1. The germline gives CDR1 SGHAT, CDR2 FQDESV (reference sequence). The CDR3 runs 15 residues. Trimming cost V 1 base and J 3 bases; bases outside gene matches: 2.

Many counts were recorded for this clonotype. The CDR3 loop reads CASSQESIGEYEQYF. The CDR3 DNA is TGCGCCAGCAGCCAAGAGTCAATTGGGGAATACGAGCAGTACTTC. The V gene is TRBV4-1, the J gene TRBJ2-7; D not certain. The CDR3 runs 15 residues. The germline V gene encodes CDR1 MGHRA and CDR2 YSYEKL. V shed 0 bases and J shed 4 bases, with 13 bases lying between them.

There are a few counts of this clonotype. The J gene is TRBJ1-1, the V gene TRBV5-1; 7 nucleotides align to TRBD1. The CDR3 sequence is 15 residues long. The J segment lost 0 bases and the V segment lost 5 bases, leaving 7 bases of the junction unmatched. Germline-derived CDR1 and CDR2 are SGHRS and YFSETQ. The CDR3: CASSLPGQMNTEAFF. CDR3 DNA: TGCGCCAGCAGTTTGCCGGGACAGATGAACACTGAAGCTTTCTTT.

This clonotype was counted ten times or more. This chain uses TRBV7-3 with TRBJ1-5; the D gene is possibly TRBD1 (5 bases). V was trimmed by 5 bases and J by 3 bases, leaving 17 bases between them. Germline CDR1 is SGHTA and CDR2 is FQGTGA. The CDR3 has 16 residues. The CDR3 loop reads CASSLGEGANNQPQHF. CDR3 nucleotides: TGTGCCAGCAGCCTTGGCGAAGGGGCGAACAATCAGCCCCAGCATTTT.

The chain carries TRBV6-6 and TRBJ2-3; possibly TRBD1 or TRBD2 for D (5 bases each). The V end lost 5 bases, the J end lost 2 bases, and 20 bases lay between the germline ends. The CDR3 totals 17 residues. Germline loops: CDR1 MNHNY, CDR2 SVGAGI (reference sequence). CDR3 coding DNA: TGTGCCAGCAGTCAAAGATGGGGGAAGGTGGACACAGATACGCAGTATTTT. Amino acids: CASSQRWGKVDTDTQYF.

In its sample, this clonotype was seen a few times. The rearrangement joins TRBV20-1 to TRBJ2-3; D is uncertain. V was pared by 3 bases and J by 3 bases, with 4 bases between. CDR3 size: 11 residues. Germline CDR1 is DFQATT and CDR2 is SNEGSKA (reference sequence). CDR3 DNA sequence: TGCAGTGCTAGCTCGACAGATACGCAGTATTTT. Translated: CSASSTDTQYF.

This clonotype turned up a few times. The gene calls are TRBV5-1 and TRBJ1-4; D gene ambiguous. V was shortened by 0 bases and J by 0 bases, with 12 bases between the two germline ends. This CDR3 contains 17 residues. Germline V gene data show CDR1 as SGHRS and CDR2 as YFSETQ. CDR3 residues: CASSLGPAGSTNEKLFF. The CDR3 nucleotides read TGCGCCAGCAGCTTGGGGCCCGCAGGCTCAACTAATGAAAAACTGTTTTTT.

Many counts were recorded for this clonotype. The chain couples TRBV29-1 to TRBJ2-7; 8 bases are shared with TRBD1. The CDR3 totals 14 residues. Germline-derived CDR1 and CDR2 are SQVTM and ANQGSEA. After removal of 7 bases from V and 4 bases from J, the junction contained 12 bases not matched to a gene. The CDR3 sequence is CSAVAGTGKYEQYF. CDR3 sequence (DNA): TGCAGCGCCGTCGCCGGGACAGGCAAATACGAGCAGTACTTC.

A few counts support this clonotype. The chain carries TRBV7-9 and TRBJ1-5, with a tentative D call TRBD1 (6 bases). Trimming took off 2 bases at V and 5 bases at J, with 10 bases between the two ends. CDR3 length: 14 amino acids. CDR1 is SEHNR, CDR2 FQNEAQ, per germline (reference sequence). The CDR3 sequence is CASSLQGTDQPQHF. The CDR3 nucleotides are TGTGCCAGCAGCTTACAGGGGACGGATCAGCCCCAGCATTTT.

J is TRBJ1-1 and V is TRBV12-3 or TRBV12-4; D is possibly TRBD1 (6 bases). V was trimmed by 6 bases and J by 3 bases, leaving 14 bases between them. The CDR3 is made up of 14 amino acids. The CDR3: CASSIQGGDTEAFF. The CDR3 DNA reads TGTGCCAGCAGCATACAGGGTGGCGACACTGAAGCTTTCTTT.

The chain uses TRBV20-1 and TRBJ1-1; unclear D gene. CDR1 DFQATT and CDR2 SNEGSKA come from the germline V gene (reference sequence). V lost 0 bases to trimming and J lost 2 bases, with 13 bases between them. The CDR3 sequence is 15 residues long. The DNA for the CDR3 is TGCAGTGCTAGAGACAAAGCCAGGAGCAACACTGAAGCTTTCTTT. This gives the protein CSARDKARSNTEAFF.

This clonotype was seen a few times. This chain links TRBV5-1 with TRBJ2-3; TRBD2 matches 9 bases. V lost 1 base and J lost 3; bases outside the gene matches: 6. Germline values: CDR1 SGHRS, CDR2 YFSETQ. This CDR3 has 16 residues. The CDR3 region is CASSLYSGGSTDTQYF. The DNA for the CDR3 is TGCGCCAGCAGCTTGTACAGCGGGGGGTCGACAGATACGCAGTATTTT.

Only a few counts were recorded for this clonotype. The chain has TRBV7-6 and TRBJ2-4, with a possible D match to TRBD2 (5 bases). The V gene lost 4 bases and the J gene lost 11 bases, with 12 bases spanning the gap. Germline lookup yields CDR1 SGHVS and CDR2 FNYEAQ. The CDR3 covers 12 residues. The CDR3 spells CASSSPGSLQYF. CDR3 nucleotides: TGTGCCAGCAGCTCTCCGGGGTCCCTTCAGTACTTC.

V usage is TRBV6-2 or TRBV6-3 and J usage is TRBJ2-3, with TRBD2 matching over 8 bases. Germline CDR1 and CDR2: MNHEY and SVGEGT. V lost 6 bases to trimming and J lost 2 bases; unmatched junction nucleotides: 13. There are 17 residues in the CDR3. CDR3 protein: CASRNAGLAGLTDTQYF. CDR3 DNA: TGTGCCAGCAGAAACGCAGGCCTAGCGGGCCTCACAGATACGCAGTATTTT.

This clonotype was detected many times. CDR3 sequence reads: CASSIHSAGEAFF. The CDR3 DNA reads TGTGCCAGCAGCATACACTCGGCCGGAGAAGCTTTCTTT. The chain combines TRBV7-9 with TRBJ1-1, with D hard to call. Germline V CDR1 and CDR2: SEHNR, FQNEAQ (reference sequence). Trimming removed 5 bases from V and 8 bases from J, with 15 bases in between. This CDR3 contains 13 residues. Variable domain in full (rest from reference TRBV7-9 and TRBJ1-1): DTGVSQNPRHKITKRGQNVTFRCDPISEHNRLYWYRQTLGQGPEFLTYFQNEAQLEKSRLLSDRFSAERPKGSFSTLEIQRTEQGDSAMYLCASSIHSAGEAFFGQGTRLTVV.

This clonotype was recorded at least ten times. The V gene is TRBV7-9, the J gene TRBJ1-4; D uncertain. V was clipped by 5 bases and J by 4 bases, with 8 bases between them. From germline, CDR1 is SEHNR and CDR2 FQNEAQ (reference sequence). CDR3 size: 13 residues. The CDR3 region has the DNA TGTGCCAGCAGCGCAAGGCGTAATGAAAAACTGTTTTTT. Its translation is CASSARRNEKLFF.

This clonotype was counted ten times or more. J is TRBJ2-7 and V is TRBV11-2, with 12 bases identical to TRBD1. V lost 5 bases, J lost 3 bases, and 8 bases stayed unmatched. Germline V gene sequence: CDR1 SGHAT, CDR2 FQNNGV. This CDR3 is built from 16 residues. The CDR3 DNA reads as TGTGCCAGCAGCAGGACTCGGGACAGGGGGCACTACGAGCAGTACTTC. The encoded protein is CASSRTRDRGHYEQYF.

This clonotype was observed many times. The chain combines TRBV5-4 with TRBJ1-1, with 7 bases that match TRBD1. Per the germline V gene, CDR1 is SGHNT and CDR2 is YYREEE (reference sequence). V was pared by 4 bases and J by 1 base, with 7 bases of the junction left unmatched. The CDR3 length is 15 residues. The CDR3 bases are TGTGCCAGCAGCGGACCGGGACAGCAGAACACTGAAGCTTTCTTT. This translates into CASSGPGQQNTEAFF.

This clonotype has ten or more counts. J is TRBJ2-5 and V is TRBV5-1; 7 bases line up with TRBD2. The CDR3 covers 14 residues. Trimming removed 4 bases from V and 1 base from J; junction bases left unmatched: 4. Germline V gene sequence: CDR1 SGHRS, CDR2 YFSETQ. The CDR3 nucleotides read TGCGCCAGCAGCGACGGGACTATCCAAGAGACCCAGTACTTC. This encodes CASSDGTIQETQYF.

The chain combines TRBV7-6 with TRBJ2-2; no clear D gene. CDR1 is SGHVS, CDR2 FNYEAQ, per germline. This CDR3 region has 16 residues. The V end lost 5 bases, the J end lost 0 bases, and 13 bases lay between the germline ends. CDR3 loop: CASSTPRAANTGELFF. As DNA, the CDR3 is TGTGCCAGCAGCACCCCTAGGGCCGCGAACACCGGGGAGCTGTTTTTT.

The rearrangement joins TRBV20-1 to TRBJ2-5, with 9 bases lining up with TRBD2. The germline CDR1 and CDR2 sequences are DFQATT and SNEGSKA (reference sequence). Unmatched junction bases numbered 5, after V lost 4 bases and J lost 5 bases. The CDR3 contains 13 residues. CDR3 nucleotides: TGCAGTGCTAAGCTAGCGGGGTCTGAGACCCAGTACTTC. This sequence encodes CSAKLAGSETQYF.

This clonotype came up many times. J is TRBJ2-6 and V is TRBV29-1; D remains ambiguous. Germline-derived CDR1 and CDR2 are SQVTM and ANQGSEA. V dropped 7 bases and J dropped 1 base, with 14 bases sitting between them. There are 15 residues in the CDR3. The CDR3: CSAGDTDSGANVLTF. In DNA form, the CDR3 reads TGCAGCGCCGGAGACACGGATTCTGGGGCCAACGTCCTGACTTTC.